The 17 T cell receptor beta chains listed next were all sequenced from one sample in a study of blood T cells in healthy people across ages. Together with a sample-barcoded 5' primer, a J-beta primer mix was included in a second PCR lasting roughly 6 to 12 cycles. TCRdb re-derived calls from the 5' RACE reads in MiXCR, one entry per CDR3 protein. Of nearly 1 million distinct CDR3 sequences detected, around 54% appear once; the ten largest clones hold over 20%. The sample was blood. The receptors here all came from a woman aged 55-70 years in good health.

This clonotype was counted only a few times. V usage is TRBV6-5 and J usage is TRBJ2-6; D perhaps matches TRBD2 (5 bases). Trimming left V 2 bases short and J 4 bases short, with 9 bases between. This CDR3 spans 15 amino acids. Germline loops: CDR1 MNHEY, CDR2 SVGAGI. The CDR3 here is CASSYHGSGANVLTF. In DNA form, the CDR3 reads TGTGCCAGCAGTTACCATGGGAGCGGGGCCAACGTCCTGACTTTC.

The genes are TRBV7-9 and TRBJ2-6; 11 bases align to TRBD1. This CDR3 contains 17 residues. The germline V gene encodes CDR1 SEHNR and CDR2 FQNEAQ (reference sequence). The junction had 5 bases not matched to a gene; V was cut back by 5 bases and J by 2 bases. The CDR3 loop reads CASSRGTGGTGANVLTF. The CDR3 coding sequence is TGTGCCAGCAGCCGAGGGACAGGGGGAACTGGGGCCAACGTCCTGACTTTC.

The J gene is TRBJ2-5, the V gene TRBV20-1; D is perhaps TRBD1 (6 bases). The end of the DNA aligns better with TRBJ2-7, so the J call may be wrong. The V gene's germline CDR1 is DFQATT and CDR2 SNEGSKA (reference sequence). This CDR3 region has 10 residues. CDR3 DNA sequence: TGCAGTGGCCAGGGGAACGAGCAGTACTTC. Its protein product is CSGQGNEQYF.

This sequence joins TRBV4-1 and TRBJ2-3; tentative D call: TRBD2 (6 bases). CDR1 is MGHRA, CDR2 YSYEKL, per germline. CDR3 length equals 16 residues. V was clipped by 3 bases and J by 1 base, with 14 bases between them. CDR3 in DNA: TGCGCCAGCAGCCAGGTCTTAGGGGAGGGCACAGATACGCAGTATTTT. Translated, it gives CASSQVLGEGTDTQYF.

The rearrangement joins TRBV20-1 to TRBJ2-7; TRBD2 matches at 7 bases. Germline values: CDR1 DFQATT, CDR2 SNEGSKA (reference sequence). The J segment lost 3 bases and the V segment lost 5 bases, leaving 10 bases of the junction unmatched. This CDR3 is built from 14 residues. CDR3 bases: TGCAGTGCTTCCGGGACTAAAAACCACTACGAGCAGTACTTC. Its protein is CSASGTKNHYEQYF.

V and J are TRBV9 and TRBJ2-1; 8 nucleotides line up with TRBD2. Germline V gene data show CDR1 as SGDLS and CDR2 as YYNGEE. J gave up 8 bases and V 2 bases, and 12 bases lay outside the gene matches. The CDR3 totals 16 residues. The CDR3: CASSVRGSGSIDEQFF. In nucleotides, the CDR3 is TGTGCCAGCAGCGTTAGGGGAAGCGGGAGTATAGATGAGCAGTTCTTC.

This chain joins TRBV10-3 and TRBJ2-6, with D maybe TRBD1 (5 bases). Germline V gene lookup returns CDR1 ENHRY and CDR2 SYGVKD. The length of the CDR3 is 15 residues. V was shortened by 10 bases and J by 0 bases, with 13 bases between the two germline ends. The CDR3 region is CASRALDSGANVLTF. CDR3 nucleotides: TGTGCCAGCAGGGCCCTCGACTCTGGGGCCAACGTCCTGACTTTC.

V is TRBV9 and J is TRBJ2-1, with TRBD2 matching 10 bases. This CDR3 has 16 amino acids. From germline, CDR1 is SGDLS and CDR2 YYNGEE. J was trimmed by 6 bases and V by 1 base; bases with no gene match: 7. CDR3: CASSVIGTSVFNEQFF. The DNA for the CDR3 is TGTGCCAGCAGCGTAATTGGGACTAGCGTTTTCAATGAGCAGTTCTTC.

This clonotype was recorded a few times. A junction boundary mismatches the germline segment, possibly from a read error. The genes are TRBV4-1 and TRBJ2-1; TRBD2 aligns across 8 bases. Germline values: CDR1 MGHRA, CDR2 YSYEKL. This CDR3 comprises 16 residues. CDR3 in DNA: TGCGCCAGCAGCCAAGGGTCTAGCGGGTTCTACAATGAGCAGTTCTTT. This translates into CASSQGSSGFYNEQFF.

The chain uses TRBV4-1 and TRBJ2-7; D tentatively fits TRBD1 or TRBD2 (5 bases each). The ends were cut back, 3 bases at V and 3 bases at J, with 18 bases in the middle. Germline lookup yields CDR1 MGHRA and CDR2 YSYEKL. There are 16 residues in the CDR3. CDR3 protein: CASSQRAWDGNYEQYF. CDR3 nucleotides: TGCGCCAGCAGCCAGAGAGCCTGGGACGGGAACTACGAGCAGTACTTC.

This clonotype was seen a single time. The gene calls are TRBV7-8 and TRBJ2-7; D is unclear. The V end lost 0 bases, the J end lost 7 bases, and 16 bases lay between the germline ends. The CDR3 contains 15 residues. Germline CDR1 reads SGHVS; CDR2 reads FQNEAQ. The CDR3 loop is CASSLAVTGVGEQYF. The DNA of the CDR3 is TGTGCCAGCAGCTTAGCCGTGACTGGGGTGGGGGAGCAGTACTTC. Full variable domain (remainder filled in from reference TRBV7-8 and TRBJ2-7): GAGVSQSPRYKVAKRGQDVALRCDPISGHVSLFWYQQALGQGPEFLTYFQNEAQLDKSGLPSDRFFAERPEGSVSTLKIQRTQQEDSAVYLCASSLAVTGVGEQYFGPGTRLTVT.

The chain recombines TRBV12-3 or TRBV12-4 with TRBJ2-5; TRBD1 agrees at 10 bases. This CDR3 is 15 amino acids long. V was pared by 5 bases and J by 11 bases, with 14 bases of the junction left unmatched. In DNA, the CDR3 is TGTGCCAGCAGTACGACAGGGGGCGCGGGCAATGAGCAGTACTTC. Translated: CASSTTGGAGNEQYF.

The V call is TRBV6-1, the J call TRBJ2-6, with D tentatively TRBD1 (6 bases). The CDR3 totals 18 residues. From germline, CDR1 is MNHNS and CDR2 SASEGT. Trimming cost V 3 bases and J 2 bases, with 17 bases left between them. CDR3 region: CASSDTGTRRPGANVLTF. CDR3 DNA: TGTGCCAGCAGTGACACCGGGACACGCCGGCCTGGGGCCAACGTCCTGACTTTC.

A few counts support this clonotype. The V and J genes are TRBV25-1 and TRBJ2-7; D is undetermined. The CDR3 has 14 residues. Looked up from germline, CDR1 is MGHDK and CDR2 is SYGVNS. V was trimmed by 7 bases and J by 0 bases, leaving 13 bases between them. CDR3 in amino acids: CASTPRTRSYEQYF. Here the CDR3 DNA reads TGTGCCAGCACCCCCCGGACGCGCTCCTACGAGCAGTACTTC.

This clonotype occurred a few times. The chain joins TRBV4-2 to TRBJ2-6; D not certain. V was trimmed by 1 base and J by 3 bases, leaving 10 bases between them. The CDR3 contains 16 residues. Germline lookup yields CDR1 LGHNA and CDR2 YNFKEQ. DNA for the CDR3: TGTGCCAGCAGCCAAGGGAACCCCTTTGGGGCCAACGTCCTGACTTTC. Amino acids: CASSQGNPFGANVLTF.

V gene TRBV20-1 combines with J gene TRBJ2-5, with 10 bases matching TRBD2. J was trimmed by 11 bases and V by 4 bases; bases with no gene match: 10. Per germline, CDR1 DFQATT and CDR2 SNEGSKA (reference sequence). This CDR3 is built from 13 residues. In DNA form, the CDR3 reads TGCAGTGCTACCAGCGGGGGGGGAAATGAGCAGTACTTC. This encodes CSATSGGGNEQYF.

The CDR3 DNA is TGTGCCAGCAGCTTTGAGGGAAACAATGAGCAGTTCTTC. Translated: CASSFEGNNEQFF. The chain employs TRBV13 and TRBJ2-1, with D tentatively TRBD2 (5 bases). V was pared by 3 bases and J by 5 bases, with 8 bases between. This CDR3 region has 13 residues. CDR1 is PRHDT and CDR2 is FYEKMQ in the germline V gene (reference sequence).